A single sample is the source of the 20 T cell receptor beta chains below, sequenced in a study of tumor-infiltrating lymphocytes in primary liver carcinoma. Production of TCR beta cDNA used 400 to 600 ng total RNA together with a constant-region primer. A slightly modified ARM-PCR protocol with three nested multiplex PCR rounds produced these TCR beta libraries. A C-beta reverse primer and TRBV1-TRBV30 forward primers served in each of the first two PCR rounds, at 9 to 10 cycles apiece. TCRdb fed the multiplex PCR reads into MiXCR, producing one record per CDR3 protein. The table lists 20,000 to 25,000 distinct CDR3 sequences, roughly 85% of them singletons. From 20-30 mg of unsorted bulk tissue, DNA and RNA were co-extracted together. The sequenced sample consisted of liver tumor tissue from sampling region 1. Documented subset: tumor region T1, superior pole. Every receptor here comes from a woman aged 25 to 45 with primary liver carcinoma and hepatitis B virus infection.

Points on this clonotype: Without the conserved terminal phenylalanine or tryptophan, this CDR3 likely stems from a read error. The J gene is TRBJ2-1, the V gene TRBV12-3 or TRBV12-4; D remains ambiguous. The CDR3 covers 14 residues. DNA for the CDR3: TGTACCAGCAGTTTACCCAGACTGTACAGTGAGCAGTTCCTC. It specifies CTSSLPRLYSEQFL.

On this clonotype: This may be a read error: a much more frequent sequence differs by one nucleotide. The rearrangement links TRBV11-3 to TRBJ2-3, with 8 bases aligning to TRBD2. This CDR3 is built from 19 residues. The germline CDR1 and CDR2 sequences are SGHNT and YENEEA. The CDR3 nucleotides are TGTACCAGCAGCTTAGGTTTTGGAGCGGGAGCAGGAGGCACAGATACGCAGTATTTT. This gives the protein CTSSLGFGAGAGGTDTQYF.

This chain links TRBV11-3 with TRBJ2-1; 10 bases map to TRBD2. The germline V gene has CDR1 SGHNT and CDR2 YENEEA. The CDR3 runs to 13 residues. This CDR3 is CTGASGSGDEQFF. As DNA, the CDR3 is TGTACCGGCGCTAGCGGGAGTGGAGATGAGCAGTTCTTC.

In regard to this clonotype: The junction does not match germline at one end; this may be a read error. The gene calls are TRBV10-3 and TRBJ2-1; D is tentatively TRBD1 or TRBD2 (5 bases each). CDR1 ENHRY and CDR2 SYGVKD come from the germline V gene. This CDR3 has 14 residues. The CDR3 loop reads CAISPRATRDEQFF. CDR3 DNA sequence: TGTGCTATCAGTCCCAGGGCGACCCGGGATGAGCAGTTCTTT.

Of note for this clonotype: One end of the junction fails to match germline, which may point to a read error. V is TRBV4-1 and J is TRBJ2-3; 9 bases map to TRBD1. The CDR3 spans 20 residues. CDR1 and CDR2 from the germline V gene are MGHRA and YSYEKL. The CDR3 DNA reads TGCGCCAGCAGCCCGCAACAGGGGGCCTCTATATTAGCGGGCACAAATACGCAGTATTTT. Translating gives CASSPQQGASILAGTNTQYF.

Note on this clonotype: One end of the junction is discordant with germline, which a read error may explain. This chain uses TRBV6-1 with TRBJ2-2; either TRBD1 or TRBD2 may fit D (6 bases each). The CDR3 runs 19 residues. Germline assignment: CDR1 MNHNS and CDR2 SASEGT. The CDR3 sequence: CVSSETLPGGASNTGVLFF. The CDR3 DNA is TGTGTCAGCAGTGAAACCCTTCCCGGGGGCGCCTCGAACACCGGGGTGCTGTTTTTT.

The chain employs TRBV6-6 and TRBJ2-3; D is undetermined. The CDR3 is 17 residues long. CDR1 is MNHNY and CDR2 is SVGAGI in the germline V gene (reference sequence). For the CDR3, the DNA is TGTGGCAGTAGTTACTCTTTTGGCAGCGAGTCCACAGATACGCAGTATTTT. Its protein is CGSSYSFGSESTDTQYF.

Comment on this clonotype: In this CDR3 the conserved last residue, phenylalanine or tryptophan, is missing, so a read error is likely. The chain couples TRBV28 to TRBJ2-3, with no clear D. This CDR3 has 16 amino acids. The V end lost 6 bases, the J end lost 0 bases, and 16 bases lay between the germline ends. The V gene's germline CDR1 is MDHEN and CDR2 SYDVKM. CDR3 sequence: CASSNHVTASTDTQYY. The CDR3, as DNA: TGTGCCAGCAGCAACCATGTGACGGCTAGCACAGATACGCAGTATTAT.

A remark on this clonotype: The junction shows a germline mismatch at one end, possibly a read error. This chain joins TRBV6-5 and TRBJ2-4; possible D gene TRBD1, 6 bases. Per germline, CDR1 MNHEY and CDR2 SVGAGI. The CDR3 runs 13 residues. CDR3 protein: CATSRGLKNIHYF. In nucleotides, the CDR3 is TGTGCCACTAGCAGGGGCCTGAAAAACATTCACTACTTC.

This sequence joins TRBV5-4 and TRBJ2-7, with D possibly TRBD1 on 6 matching bases. V was shortened by 3 bases and J by 6 bases, with 25 bases between the two germline ends. The CDR3 contains 17 residues. Germline CDR1 SGHNT, CDR2 YYREEE (reference sequence). This CDR3 is CASSYEGDRIWGCEQYF. The CDR3 DNA sequence: TGTGCCAGCAGCTATGAGGGGGACCGCATTTGGGGGTGCGAGCAGTACTTC.

This clonotype occurred many times. Germline is not matched at one junction end, which may reflect a read error. The chain combines TRBV11-2 with TRBJ2-1; a weak D match, TRBD2 (5 bases). The CDR3 length is 15 residues. Germline lookup yields CDR1 SGHAT and CDR2 FQNNGV. The CDR3 protein is CSSSSLYGVYNEQFF. The CDR3 DNA reads TGTTCCAGCAGCTCACTTTACGGGGTCTACAATGAGCAGTTCTTC.

As regards this clonotype: The conserved closing phenylalanine or tryptophan is absent in this CDR3, likely reflecting a read error. It is unclear where the CDR3 begins or ends on the DNA, so no DNA is shown, and the CDR3 is as TCRdb lists it. The chain combines TRBV11-1 with TRBJ1-1; the D segment call TRBD1 is taken from the table without a DNA check. Counting both end residues, the CDR3 totals 15 amino acids. In germline, CDR1 is SGHAT, CDR2 FQDESV (reference sequence). CDR3 sequence: CGSSSTRTVNTEDFI.

Details on this clonotype: Sequence at one end of the junction differs from germline and may be a read error. V is TRBV5-8 and J is TRBJ2-7, with D possibly being TRBD1 (6 bases). Germline assignment: CDR1 SGHTS and CDR2 YDEGEE. The CDR3 contains 16 residues. In nucleotides, the CDR3 is TGTGCCAGCAGCTTACTCAGGGGCGATATCTCCTACGTGCAGTACTTC. Its protein is CASSLLRGDISYVQYF. The whole variable domain, remainder taken from reference TRBV5-8 and TRBJ2-7, is EAGVTQSPTHLIKTRGQQATLRCSPISGHTSVYWYQQALGLGLQFLLWYDEGEERNRGNFPPRFSGRQFPNYSSELNVNALELEDSALYLCASSLLRGDISYVQYFGPGTRLTVT.

The chain couples TRBV4-1 to TRBJ1-2; possibly TRBD1 for D (6 bases). The CDR3 length is 15 residues. Between the trimmed V and J ends, which lost 1 base and 4 bases, there was a span of 13 bases. Germline CDR1 is MGHRA and CDR2 is YSYEKL. CDR3 DNA: TGCGCCAGCAGCCAAGGAATGCAGGGGCTCTATGGCTACACCTTC. This gives the protein CASSQGMQGLYGYTF.

The chain's CDR3 is CAISEAGTGVDTQYF. CDR3 DNA: TGTGCCATCAGTGAAGCCGGGACAGGGGTCGATACGCAGTATTTT. V is TRBV10-3 and J is TRBJ2-3; TRBD1 agrees at 10 bases. Germline CDR1 and CDR2: ENHRY and SYGVKD. The J segment lost 6 bases and the V segment lost 3 bases, leaving 6 bases of the junction unmatched. The CDR3 sequence is 15 residues long.

The chain joins TRBV7-9 to TRBJ2-3; D may match TRBD1 or TRBD2 (5 bases each). The CDR3 length is 16 residues. Germline V gene sequence: CDR1 SEHNR, CDR2 FQNEAQ (reference sequence). With 6 bases removed from V and 0 bases from J, the gap between germline ends came to 16 bases. The CDR3 bases are TGTGCCAGCAGTTCGGCGCGAGGGGCTAGCACAGATACGCAGTATTTT. It codes for CASSSARGASTDTQYF.

CDR3: CARGLAWREETQYF. The CDR3 DNA follows: TGTGCCAGGGGCTTAGCATGGCGCGAAGAGACCCAGTACTTC. V usage is TRBV11-1 and J usage is TRBJ2-5; D is unclear. The germline V and J ends were trimmed by 9 bases and 3 bases, with 17 bases remaining between them. The CDR3 loop spans 14 amino acids. Germline CDR1 reads SGHAT; CDR2 reads FQDESV (reference sequence).

This clonotype was observed a single time. One end of the junction is discordant with germline, which a read error may explain. The V call is TRBV11-2, the J call TRBJ2-7, with D possibly matching TRBD2 (5 bases). Per the germline V gene, CDR1 is SGHAT and CDR2 is FQNNGV. The CDR3 is 14 residues long. CDR3 loop: CASSLLGVDYEQYF. Written as DNA, the CDR3 is TGTGCCAGCAGCTTACTTGGGGTTGACTACGAGCAGTATTTC.

As concerns this clonotype: At one of its ends the junction is not consistent with the germline gene, which may arise from a read error. V gene TRBV11-1 combines with J gene TRBJ2-5; D uncertain. Looked up from germline, CDR1 is SGHAT and CDR2 is FQDESV (reference sequence). This CDR3 has 14 residues. The CDR3 region is CAGSLVGREETQCF. The DNA of the CDR3 is TGTGCCGGCAGCTTAGTAGGGCGCGAAGAGACCCAGTGCTTC.

This clonotype was detected once. One end of the junction is discordant with germline, which a read error may explain. The chain joins TRBV11-2 to TRBJ2-3; D is unresolved. The length of the CDR3 is 16 residues. Looked up from germline, CDR1 is SGHAT and CDR2 is FQNNGV. The CDR3 DNA reads as TGTGCCAGCAGCGCGGTACTAACGGGTATTGTTGATATGCAGTATTTT. This gives the protein CASSAVLTGIVDMQYF.